This T cell receptor beta chain was obtained from a study of cytomegalovirus exposure and HLA in healthy donors. The PCR ran on 60 Vbeta and 13 Jbeta primers. Sequenced by immunoSEQ multiplex PCR; TCRdb stores in-frame clones only, minus some. Among 200,000 to 250,000 clones, 75% to 80% were seen once, and the ten largest hold more than 1.5%. V lost 6 bases to trimming and J lost 8 bases; unmatched junction nucleotides: 7. Germline loops: CDR1 SEHNR, CDR2 FQNEAQ (reference sequence). The CDR3 is made up of 13 amino acids. The sequence derives from a man younger than 35 in good health and CMV-seronegative. The chain has TRBV7-9 and TRBJ1-2, with 9 bases lining up with TRBD1. What was sequenced was PBMCs. The CDR3: CASSTGDREGYTF. CDR3 bases: TGTGCCAGCAGTACCGGGGACAGGGAAGGCTACACCTTC.